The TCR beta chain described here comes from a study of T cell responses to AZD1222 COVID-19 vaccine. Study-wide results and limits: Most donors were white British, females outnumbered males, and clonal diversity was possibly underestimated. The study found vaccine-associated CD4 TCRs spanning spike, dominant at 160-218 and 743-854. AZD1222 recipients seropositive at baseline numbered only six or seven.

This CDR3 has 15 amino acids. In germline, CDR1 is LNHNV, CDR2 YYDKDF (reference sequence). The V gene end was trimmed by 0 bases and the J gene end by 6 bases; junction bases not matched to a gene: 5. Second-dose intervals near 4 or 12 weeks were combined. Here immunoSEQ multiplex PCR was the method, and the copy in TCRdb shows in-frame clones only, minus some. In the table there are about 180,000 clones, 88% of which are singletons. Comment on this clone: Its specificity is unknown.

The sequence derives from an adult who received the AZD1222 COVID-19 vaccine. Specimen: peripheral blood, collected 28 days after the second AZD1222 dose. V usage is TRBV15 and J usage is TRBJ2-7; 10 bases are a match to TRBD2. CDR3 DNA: TGTGCCACCAGCAGAGAGGCAATAGCGGGGGGCGAGCAGTACTTC. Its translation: CATSREAIAGGEQYF. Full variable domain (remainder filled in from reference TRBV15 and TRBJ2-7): DAMVIQNPRYQVTQFGKPVTLSCSQTLNHNVMYWYQQKSSQAPKLLFHYYDKDFNNEADTPDNFQSRRPNTSFCFLDIRSPGLGDTAMYLCATSREAIAGGEQYFGPGTRLTVT.